This T cell receptor (beta chain) stems from a study of cytotoxic CD8 clonotypes in ibrutinib-treated CLL. Profiling relied on immunoSEQ multiplex PCR, and the TCRdb table lists in-frame clones only, not all of them. The table lists about 20,000 clones, approximately 69% of them singletons. CDR1 LNHDA and CDR2 SQIVND come from the germline V gene (reference sequence). V lost 5 bases to trimming and J lost 5 bases; unmatched junction nucleotides: 5. CDR3 length: 15 amino acids. This chain uses TRBV19 with TRBJ2-1, with 11 bases fitting TRBD2. The sequenced sample was PBMCs, obtained before ibrutinib treatment. This clonotype was sampled from a human donor with chronic lymphocytic leukemia. Here the CDR3 DNA reads TGTGCCAGTAGTTGGGGACTAGCGGACAACAATGAGCAGTTCTTC. Encoded protein: CASSWGLADNNEQFF.